Each of the 18 T cell receptor beta chains below was sequenced from the same sample in a study of blood T cell repertoires in COVID-19 (TCRdb year 2020). Receptors were amplified or captured by the immunoSEQ multiplex PCR assay. Imported from immuneACCESS, the table was reduced by TCRdb to in-frame sequences with V and J called. These copies leave out some clones; in studies compared against another copy, an unresolved V gene accounts for under half, and the cause of the remainder is not known. For this sample the table gives roughly 100,000 clones, of which more than 85% were detected only once. 6.2% of the sample belongs to the ten largest clones. The sample taken for sequencing was peripheral blood. The receptors originated from a human donor in a cohort sampled during active COVID-19.

This chain connects TRBV5-4 to TRBJ2-1; 14 nucleotides match TRBD2. From germline, CDR1 is SGHNT and CDR2 YYREEE (reference sequence). The CDR3 contains 16 residues. The junction had 10 bases not matched to a gene; V was cut back by 4 bases and J by 10 bases. The CDR3 nucleotides are TGTGCCAGCAGCCCACGGGGACTAGCGGGGGTCGGGGAGCAGTTCTTC. It codes for CASSPRGLAGVGEQFF.

V and J are TRBV6-5 and TRBJ1-3; D not certain. CDR1 and CDR2 from the germline V gene are MNHEY and SVGAGI. This CDR3 is 15 amino acids long. The V end was cut by 7 bases, the J end by 0 bases, with 13 bases between. The CDR3 DNA sequence: TGTGCCAGCACCGGGATGATAACCTCTGGAAACACCATATATTTT. Translating gives CASTGMITSGNTIYF.

The chain has TRBV28 and TRBJ2-1; 8 nucleotides agree with TRBD2. The germline V gene encodes CDR1 MDHEN and CDR2 SYDVKM. Trimming at V came to 3 bases and at J to 3 bases, leaving 19 bases not matched to a gene. The CDR3 has 20 amino acids. The CDR3 coding sequence is TGTGCCAGCAGTTTCCGTATCGGGAGGGCTTTGTCAACAAACTACAATGAGCAGTTCTTC. As protein: CASSFRIGRALSTNYNEQFF.

This clone showed up just once. V and J are TRBV24-1 and TRBJ2-1; 11 nucleotides agree with TRBD2. The CDR3 length is 18 residues. Trimming cost V 3 bases and J 3 bases; bases outside gene matches: 9. CDR1 is KGHDR, CDR2 SFDVKD, per germline. CDR3 nucleotides: TGTGCCACCAGTGATGCCGGGACTAGCGGAGGGGGCTACAATGAGCAGTTCTTC. This encodes CATSDAGTSGGGYNEQFF.

The chain links TRBV28 to TRBJ2-4, with TRBD2 identical over 12 bases. The germline V gene encodes CDR1 MDHEN and CDR2 SYDVKM. This CDR3 region has 19 residues. After removal of 3 bases from V and 0 bases from J, the junction contained 9 bases not matched to a gene. The CDR3 loop reads CASSFSPSGRALAKNIQYF. Written as DNA, the CDR3 is TGTGCCAGCAGTTTCAGCCCTAGCGGGAGGGCTTTAGCCAAAAACATTCAGTACTTC.

The chain joins TRBV7-9 to TRBJ2-7; D is perhaps TRBD1 (6 bases). The CDR3 is made up of 15 amino acids. The V gene lost 1 base and the J gene lost 6 bases, with 16 bases spanning the gap. Germline values: CDR1 SEHNR, CDR2 FQNEAQ (reference sequence). The CDR3 nucleotides are TGTGCCAGCAGCTTAGTCAGCGACAGGCCTAGCGAGCAGTACTTC. It is translated as CASSLVSDRPSEQYF.

J is TRBJ2-7 and V is TRBV29-1, with TRBD2 as a possible D gene (5 bases). Trimming cost V 0 bases and J 0 bases, with 6 bases left between them. This CDR3 has 13 amino acids. Germline V gene lookup returns CDR1 SQVTM and CDR2 ANQGSEA. The CDR3 bases are TGCAGCGTTGAAGACACTAGCTCCTACGAGCAGTACTTC. Its translation: CSVEDTSSYEQYF.

The J gene is TRBJ1-4, the V gene TRBV6-1; 9 bases line up with TRBD1. The CDR3 covers 18 residues. J lost 6 bases, V lost 2 bases, and 13 bases had no gene match. Per germline, CDR1 MNHNS and CDR2 SASEGT. The CDR3 reads CASSERLGQGRVDEKLFF. The CDR3 DNA reads as TGTGCCAGCAGTGAAAGGCTAGGACAGGGGAGAGTCGATGAAAAACTGTTTTTT.

Remarks on this clone: The DNA is omitted, as the CDR3 cannot be located on it reliably, and the CDR3 follows TCRdb's listing. The chain employs TRBV24-1 and TRBJ2-2; whether TRBD2, the table's D call, matches the DNA was not checked. Germline lookup yields CDR1 KGHDR and CDR2 SFDVKD. The CDR3 contains 19 residues when both ends are counted. CDR3 sequence reads: CATSDRPGVRARLTGELFF.

This chain uses TRBV27 with TRBJ2-7; TRBD1 matches at 7 bases. The ends lost 8 bases at V and 0 bases at J; junction bases unmatched: 16. This CDR3 is built from 17 residues. CDR1 and CDR2 (germline): MNHEY, SMNVEV (reference sequence). The CDR3 region has the DNA TGTGCCAGCCATACAGGGGCGCCATCCGTTGCCTCCTACGAGCAGTACTTC. Protein product: CASHTGAPSVASYEQYF.

This clone came up a few times. The chain recombines TRBV6-1 with TRBJ2-1; 9 positions agree with TRBD1. From germline, CDR1 is MNHNS and CDR2 SASEGT. Trimming removed 3 bases from V and 10 bases from J; junction bases left unmatched: 13. CDR3 length equals 16 residues. Here the CDR3 DNA reads TGTGCCAGCAGTGAGCTCTACGGGACAGGGTCGGGCGAGCAGTTCTTC. Encoded protein: CASSELYGTGSGEQFF.

The chain combines TRBV7-9 with TRBJ1-5; TRBD1 matches at 9 bases. CDR3 length equals 15 residues. Germline V gives CDR1 SEHNR, CDR2 FQNEAQ (reference sequence). Germline trimming cut 3 bases from V and 8 bases from J; bases unmatched to any gene: 8. CDR3 region: CASSFGTGSCKPQHF. DNA of the CDR3: TGTGCCAGCAGCTTCGGGACAGGGTCTTGCAAGCCCCAGCATTTT.

The chain combines TRBV2 with TRBJ2-1; D unresolved. The germline V and J ends were trimmed by 8 bases and 4 bases, with 6 bases remaining between them. The length of the CDR3 is 11 residues. Germline CDR1 reads SNHLY; CDR2 reads FYNNEI. The CDR3 DNA reads as TGTGCCAGCGTGTTATACAATGAGCAGTTCTTC. It translates to CASVLYNEQFF. The full variable domain, its missing parts supplied by reference TRBV2 and TRBJ2-1, is EPEVTQTPSHQVTQMGQEVILRCVPISNHLYFYWYRQILGQKVEFLVSFYNNEISEKSEIFDDQFSVERPDGSNFTLKIRSTKLEDSAMYFCASVLYNEQFFGPGTRLTVL.

The V call is TRBV5-5, the J call TRBJ2-4; 12 bases are a match to TRBD1. With 0 bases clipped from V and 9 bases from J, the junction kept 7 bases outside the gene matches. Germline CDR1 is SGHKS and CDR2 is YYEKEE (reference sequence). This CDR3 is built from 16 residues. The CDR3: CASSLASGTGGFIQYF. CDR3 sequence (DNA): TGTGCCAGCAGCTTGGCCTCCGGGACAGGGGGCTTCATTCAGTACTTC.

The gene calls are TRBV7-8 and TRBJ1-2, with 8 bases fitting TRBD1. The CDR3 runs to 14 residues. The germline CDR1 and CDR2 sequences are SGHVS and FQNEAQ. V lost 0 bases to trimming and J lost 12 bases; unmatched junction nucleotides: 9. The CDR3 nucleotides are TGTGCCAGCAGCTTAGCTCCTTTGGCAGGGGGCAACACCTTC. This codes for CASSLAPLAGGNTF.

This clone was recorded once. V usage is TRBV7-9 and J usage is TRBJ2-7, with D perhaps matching TRBD1 (6 bases). Trimming stripped 5 bases from V and 3 bases from J, with 14 bases between. Per germline, CDR1 SEHNR and CDR2 FQNEAQ (reference sequence). The CDR3 is 14 amino acids. The CDR3 DNA follows: TGTGCCAGCAGCGCCTCCGGGACAAACTACGAGCAGTACTTC. Its translation is CASSASGTNYEQYF.

This clone was seen once. This chain uses TRBV12-3 or TRBV12-4 with TRBJ1-2; TRBD1 agrees at 8 bases. V lost 5 bases to trimming and J lost 8 bases; unmatched junction nucleotides: 4. This CDR3 is built from 12 residues. The CDR3 sequence: CASSRDRQGYTF. In DNA form, the CDR3 reads TGTGCCAGCAGTCGGGACAGGCAAGGCTACACCTTC.

The chain carries TRBV11-2 and TRBJ2-7; D gene ambiguous. Trimming took off 3 bases at V and 3 bases at J, with 9 bases between the two ends. The CDR3 runs to 13 residues. Germline-derived CDR1 and CDR2 are SGHAT and FQNNGV. CDR3 DNA sequence: TGTGCCAGCAGCTTCGGAGTCTTCTACGAGCAGTACTTC. Amino acids: CASSFGVFYEQYF.